Sequencing of this T cell receptor beta chain was carried out in a study of human thymus T cells. Notes on the study in general: Thymic TCR repertoires of unrelated people reportedly overlapped highly. The authors found apparently biased V and J gene usage in thymic and blood repertoires.

As for this clone: Antigen: not known.

Thymus was obtained from resections taken during corrective heart surgery. It was healthy Finnish infants having corrective surgery for congenital heart defects who were the donors. Only in-frame clones appear in the TCRdb table, and some are missing; sequencing was by immunoSEQ multiplex PCR. The sample has fewer than 85,000 clones, roughly 94% seen once. Trimming removed 4 bases from V and 6 bases from J, with 9 bases in between. CDR3 length equals 13 residues. CDR1 and CDR2 from the germline V gene are MNHNS and SASEGT. The source of this sequence is a girl under two years old with a congenital heart defect but otherwise immunologically healthy. The specimen sequenced was thymus tissue. The chain is built from TRBV6-1 and TRBJ2-2; no definite D call. CDR3 protein: CASSGRPSGELFF. CDR3 coding DNA: TGTGCCAGCAGTGGCCGGCCTTCCGGGGAGCTGTTTTTT.